Detailed here is one TCR beta chain. The antigen is unknown. This table comes from immunoSEQ multiplex PCR, and its TCRdb copy is limited to in-frame clones, with some not included. The table lists about 72,000 clones, 65% to 80% of them singletons, with approximately 3.7% in the top ten. These data come from a study of early stage breast cancer tumors. Study-level results: In about 90% of the 16 patients, blood comparison separated tumor from normal breast. Chain pairing and CD4, CD8 or FOXP3 expression were not captured.

This CDR3 contains 15 residues. V lost 3 bases and J lost 6; bases outside the gene matches: 8. Germline CDR1 reads LGHNT; CDR2 reads FRNRAP. Sample: blood. This chain links TRBV12-5 with TRBJ1-2; 9 positions match TRBD1. The origin of this receptor is a person in their sixties or seventies with breast cancer. The CDR3 is CASGFTGTGIHGYTF. The CDR3, as DNA: TGTGCTAGTGGTTTCACCGGGACAGGGATCCATGGCTACACCTTC.